The 6 T cell receptor beta chains given below trace back to one sample, sequenced in a study of blood T cell repertoires in COVID-19. The method was immunoSEQ multiplex PCR; TCRdb's version includes in-frame clones alone and lacks a portion of them. The sample holds about 190,000 clones, approximately 91% seen once. The sequenced material came from peripheral blood. These receptors were collected from a man in his thirties or forties with acute or convalescent COVID-19.

The DNA of the CDR3 is TGTGCCAGCAGCGGGGCTGGCTCTGGGGCCAACGTCCTGACTTTC. Amino acids: CASSGAGSGANVLTF. The chain couples TRBV7-9 to TRBJ2-6; perhaps TRBD1 as D (5 bases). Trimming took 5 bases from V and 0 from J, leaving 8 bases between them. The CDR3 has 15 amino acids. Germline-derived CDR1 and CDR2 are SEHNR and FQNEAQ (reference sequence).

The chain couples TRBV11-2 to TRBJ1-4; D might be TRBD1 (5 bases). V lost 6 bases and J lost 5, with 13 bases in between. Germline V lookup: CDR1 SGHAT, CDR2 FQNNGV. This CDR3 comprises 14 residues. CDR3 sequence: CASRQDRLNEKLFF. The CDR3 DNA is TGTGCCAGCAGACAGGACCGATTAAATGAAAAACTGTTTTTT. The variable domain in full, with the rest retrieved from reference TRBV11-2 and TRBJ1-4, is EAGVAQSPRYKIIEKRQSVAFWCNPISGHATLYWYQQILGQGPKLLIQFQNNGVVDDSQLPKDRFSAERLKGVDSTLKIQPAKLEDSAVYLCASRQDRLNEKLFFGSGTQLSVL.

In its sample, this clone was seen a few times. The rearrangement links TRBV18 to TRBJ1-1; the D is unclear. Germline CDR1 reads KGHSH; CDR2 reads LQKENI. V was cut by 6 bases and J by 0 bases, with 11 bases left in between. This CDR3 is built from 14 residues. CDR3 loop: CASSSRGVNTEAFF. The CDR3 nucleotides read TGTGCCAGCTCCTCAAGAGGAGTGAACACTGAAGCTTTCTTT.

The rearrangement uses TRBV4-2 and TRBJ2-5, with TRBD1 matching over 11 bases. CDR1 is LGHNA, CDR2 YNFKEQ, per germline. The ends lost 1 base at V and 2 bases at J; junction bases unmatched: 3. CDR3 length: 16 amino acids. The CDR3 loop reads CASSQVGTGGQETQYF. CDR3 DNA: TGTGCCAGCAGCCAAGTCGGGACAGGGGGGCAAGAGACCCAGTACTTC.

The chain carries TRBV3-1 (or the pseudogene TRBV3-2) and TRBJ1-2, with 7 bases matching TRBD1. The CDR3 length is 14 residues. The V gene end was trimmed by 1 base and the J gene end by 5 bases; junction bases not matched to a gene: 4. Per germline, CDR1 LGHDT and CDR2 YNNKEL (reference sequence). CDR3 in DNA: TGTGCCAGCAGCCAAGGCAGGGGGGAGTATGGCTACACCTTC. Translating it yields CASSQGRGEYGYTF.

The chain links TRBV19 to TRBJ2-7; the match to TRBD2 covers 9 bases. CDR1 and CDR2 (germline): LNHDA, SQIVND (reference sequence). The CDR3 totals 15 residues. With V trimmed by 3 bases and J by 3 bases, 6 bases remained unmatched. DNA of the CDR3: TGTGCCAGTAGTATGCCGGGACTAGCAGACTACGAGCAGTACTTC. Its translation: CASSMPGLADYEQYF.